This TCR beta chain came from a study of blood T cells in healthy people across ages. Each donor gave ten milliliters of peripheral blood. Concerning this clonotype: Antigen unknown.

General study findings and limits: The study regarded diversity estimates from one million T cells as underestimates.

The CDR3 consists of 13 residues. CDR1 and CDR2 from the germline V gene are MNHNS and SASEGT. Trimming pared 1 base from V and 6 bases from J, leaving 7 bases between. Primers used in a second PCR of about 6 to 11 cycles were a sample-barcoded 5' primer and a J-beta primer mix. Each of the cDNA molecules was tagged by a template-switch adaptor with 12 random nucleotides. TCRdb processed the 5' RACE reads anew with MiXCR; each CDR3 protein has one entry. In the table there are approximately 830,000 distinct CDR3 sequences, about 62% of which are singletons. The receptor was isolated from a young man in good health. The chain has TRBV6-1 and TRBJ2-1, with TRBD1 as a possible D gene (6 bases). Sequencing was carried out using blood. CDR3 residues: CASSEDRVNEQFF. CDR3 sequence (DNA): TGTGCCAGCAGTGAAGACAGGGTCAATGAGCAGTTCTTC.